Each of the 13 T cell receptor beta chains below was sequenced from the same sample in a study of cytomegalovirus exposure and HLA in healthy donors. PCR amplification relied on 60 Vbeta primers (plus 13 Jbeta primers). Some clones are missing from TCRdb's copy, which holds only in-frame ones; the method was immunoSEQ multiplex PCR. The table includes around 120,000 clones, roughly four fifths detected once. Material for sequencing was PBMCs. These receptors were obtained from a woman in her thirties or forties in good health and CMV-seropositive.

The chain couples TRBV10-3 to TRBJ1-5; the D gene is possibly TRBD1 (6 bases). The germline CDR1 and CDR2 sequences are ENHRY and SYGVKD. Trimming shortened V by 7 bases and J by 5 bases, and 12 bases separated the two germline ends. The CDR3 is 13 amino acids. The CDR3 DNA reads TGTGCCATCACCAGGGGTCGGGATCAGCCCCAGCATTTT. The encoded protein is CAITRGRDQPQHF.

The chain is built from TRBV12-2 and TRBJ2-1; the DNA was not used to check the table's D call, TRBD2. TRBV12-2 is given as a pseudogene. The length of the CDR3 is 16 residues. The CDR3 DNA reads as TGTGCAAGACGGGAATCCACGGGGGGGGTCTACAATGAGCAGTTCTTC. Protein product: CARRESTGGVYNEQFF.

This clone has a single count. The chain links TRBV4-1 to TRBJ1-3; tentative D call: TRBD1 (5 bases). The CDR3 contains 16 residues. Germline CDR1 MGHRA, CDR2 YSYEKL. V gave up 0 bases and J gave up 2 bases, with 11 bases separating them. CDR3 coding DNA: TGCGCCAGCAGCCAAGAAGCGGGGCAGGCTGGAAACACCATATATTTT. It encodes CASSQEAGQAGNTIYF.

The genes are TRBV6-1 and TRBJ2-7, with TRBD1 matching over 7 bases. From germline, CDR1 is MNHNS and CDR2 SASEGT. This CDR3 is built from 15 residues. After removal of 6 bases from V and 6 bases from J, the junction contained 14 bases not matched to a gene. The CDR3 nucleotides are TGTGCCAGCAGCCCTTCCGGGACAGCACCACGCGAGCAGTACTTC. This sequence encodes CASSPSGTAPREQYF.

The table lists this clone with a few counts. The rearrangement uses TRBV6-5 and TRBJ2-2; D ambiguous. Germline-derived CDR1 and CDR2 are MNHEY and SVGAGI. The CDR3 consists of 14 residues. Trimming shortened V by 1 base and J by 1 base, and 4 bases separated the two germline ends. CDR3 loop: CASSYLVNTGELFF. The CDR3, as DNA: TGTGCCAGCAGTTACTTAGTGAACACCGGGGAGCTGTTTTTT.

CDR3 loop: CASSIDGAGGTEAFF. CDR3 coding DNA: TGTGCCAGTAGTATAGATGGGGCGGGGGGGACGGAAGCTTTCTTT. The chain uses TRBV19 and TRBJ1-1; TRBD1 might be the D (5 bases). CDR3 size: 15 residues. The germline V gene has CDR1 LNHDA and CDR2 SQIVND (reference sequence). V lost 0 bases, J lost 8 bases, and 16 bases lay in between.

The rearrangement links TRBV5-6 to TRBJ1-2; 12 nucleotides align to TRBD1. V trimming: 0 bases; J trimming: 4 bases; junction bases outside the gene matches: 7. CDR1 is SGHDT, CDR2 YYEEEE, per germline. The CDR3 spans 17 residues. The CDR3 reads CASSLAGGQGATYGYTF. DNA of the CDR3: TGTGCCAGCAGCTTGGCGGGGGGACAGGGGGCAACCTATGGCTACACCTTC.

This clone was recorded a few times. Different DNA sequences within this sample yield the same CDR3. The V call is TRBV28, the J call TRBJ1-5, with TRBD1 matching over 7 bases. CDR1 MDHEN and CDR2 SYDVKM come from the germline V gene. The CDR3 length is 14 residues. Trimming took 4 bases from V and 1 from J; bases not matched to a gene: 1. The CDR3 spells CASSSGGSNQPQHF. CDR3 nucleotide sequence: TGTGCCAGCAGTTCAGGGGGAAGCAATCAGCCCCAGCATTTT. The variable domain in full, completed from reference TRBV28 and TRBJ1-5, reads DVKVTQSSRYLVKRTGEKVFLECVQDMDHENMFWYRQDPGLGLRLIYFSYDVKMKEKGDIPEGYSVSREKKERFSLILESASTNQTSMYLCASSSGGSNQPQHFGDGTRLSIL.

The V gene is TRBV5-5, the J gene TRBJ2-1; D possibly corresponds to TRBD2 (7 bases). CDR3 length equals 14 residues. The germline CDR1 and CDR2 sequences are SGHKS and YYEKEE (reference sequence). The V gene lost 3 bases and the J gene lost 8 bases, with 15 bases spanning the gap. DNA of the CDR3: TGTGCCAGCAGCTGGGGGGGCAAGGGGGATGAGCAGTTCTTC. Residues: CASSWGGKGDEQFF.

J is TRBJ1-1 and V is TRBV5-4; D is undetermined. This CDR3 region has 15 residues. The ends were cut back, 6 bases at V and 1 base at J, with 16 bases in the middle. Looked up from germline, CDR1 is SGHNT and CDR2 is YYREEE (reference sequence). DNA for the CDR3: TGTGCCAGCACCCCTTACTTGGTGAGGAACACTGAAGCTTTCTTT. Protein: CASTPYLVRNTEAFF.

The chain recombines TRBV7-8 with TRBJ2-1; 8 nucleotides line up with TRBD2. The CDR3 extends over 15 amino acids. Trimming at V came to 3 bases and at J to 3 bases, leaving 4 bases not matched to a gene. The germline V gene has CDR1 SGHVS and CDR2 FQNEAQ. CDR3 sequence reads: CASSFHSGSYNEQFF. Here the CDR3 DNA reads TGTGCCAGCAGCTTCCACAGCGGGAGCTACAATGAGCAGTTCTTC.

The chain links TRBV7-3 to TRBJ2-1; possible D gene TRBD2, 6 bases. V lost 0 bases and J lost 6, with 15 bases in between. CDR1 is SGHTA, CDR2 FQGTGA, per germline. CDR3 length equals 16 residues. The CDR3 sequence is CASSLTGEREVNEQFF. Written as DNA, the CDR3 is TGTGCCAGCAGCTTAACGGGGGAGAGGGAGGTCAATGAGCAGTTCTTC.

CDR3 sequence: CSVGDRREGYTF. The CDR3 nucleotides are TGCAGCGTTGGGGACAGGCGCGAGGGCTACACCTTC. The genes are TRBV29-1 and TRBJ1-2, with 8 bases identical to TRBD1. Losses at the gene ends were 4 bases for V and 8 bases for J; bases not matched to a gene: 6. In germline, CDR1 is SQVTM, CDR2 ANQGSEA. The CDR3 is 12 residues long.